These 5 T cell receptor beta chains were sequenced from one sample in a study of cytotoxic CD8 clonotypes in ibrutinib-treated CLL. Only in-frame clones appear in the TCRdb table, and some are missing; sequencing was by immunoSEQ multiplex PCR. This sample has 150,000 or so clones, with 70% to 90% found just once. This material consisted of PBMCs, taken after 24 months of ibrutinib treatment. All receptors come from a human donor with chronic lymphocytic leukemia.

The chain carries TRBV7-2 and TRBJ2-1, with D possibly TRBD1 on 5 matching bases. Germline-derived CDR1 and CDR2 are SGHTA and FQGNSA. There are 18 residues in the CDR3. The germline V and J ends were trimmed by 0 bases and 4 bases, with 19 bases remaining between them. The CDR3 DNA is TGTGCCAGCAGCTTAGCCGGTAAGAGGCAGGGCAGGTACAATGAGCAGTTCTTC. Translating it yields CASSLAGKRQGRYNEQFF.

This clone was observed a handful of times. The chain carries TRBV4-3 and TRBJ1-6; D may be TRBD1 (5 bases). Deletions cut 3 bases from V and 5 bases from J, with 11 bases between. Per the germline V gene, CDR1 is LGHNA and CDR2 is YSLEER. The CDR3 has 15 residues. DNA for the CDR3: TGCGCCAGCAGCCACCGGGGAGGGGATAATTCACCCCTCCACTTT. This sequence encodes CASSHRGGDNSPLHF.

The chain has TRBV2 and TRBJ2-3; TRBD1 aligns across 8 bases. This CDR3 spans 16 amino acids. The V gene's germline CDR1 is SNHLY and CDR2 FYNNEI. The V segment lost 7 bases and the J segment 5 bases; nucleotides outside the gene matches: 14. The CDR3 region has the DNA TGTGCCAGCAAAAGTGAGATTGGACAGGGAAGAGATACGCAGTATTTT. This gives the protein CASKSEIGQGRDTQYF.

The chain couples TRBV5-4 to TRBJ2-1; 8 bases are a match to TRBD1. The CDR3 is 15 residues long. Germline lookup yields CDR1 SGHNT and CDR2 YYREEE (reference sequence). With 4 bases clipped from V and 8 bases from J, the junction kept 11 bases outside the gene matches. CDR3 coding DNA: TGTGCCAGCAGCCTGGGGGGCGGACAGGGCTATGAGCAGTTCTTC. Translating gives CASSLGGGQGYEQFF.

The CDR3 region has the DNA TGTGCCAGCAGTCTCCAGGGACCGAGCTCCTACGAGCAGTACTTC. It yields the protein CASSLQGPSSYEQYF. The rearrangement links TRBV6-5 to TRBJ2-7; D may correspond to TRBD1 or TRBD2 (5 bases each). V lost 5 bases to trimming and J lost 0 bases, with 14 bases between them. Germline V gene lookup returns CDR1 MNHEY and CDR2 SVGAGI. This CDR3 is 15 amino acids long.